The 18 T cell receptor beta chains reported below all come from one sample, sequenced in a study of beta chain features in type 1 diabetes. Study outcomes and limitations: Among all four CD4+ subsets, Type 1 diabetes patients had TCRB CDR3s that were moderately but significantly shorter.

Since all of the isolated RNA was reverse transcribed, expressed TCRB transcripts were what got sequenced. Repertoires were generated with immunoSEQ multiplex PCR, while TCRdb's copy carries only in-frame clones and drops some. The sample lists a few hundred thousand clones; roughly an eighth were seen once. Which antigens these TCRs recognize remains unknown. Sequencing input: naive CD4+ T cells from blood. Receptor source: a young man with type 1 diabetes.

The chain joins TRBV29-1 to TRBJ1-3; D gene ambiguous. V lost 7 bases and J 2 bases, leaving 15 bases between the germline ends. Germline V gene sequence: CDR1 SQVTM, CDR2 ANQGSEA. This CDR3 is 14 amino acids long. The CDR3 DNA sequence: TGCAGCGCAGAAGCCGGGTCCCCTGGAAACACCATATATTTT. Translated, it gives CSAEAGSPGNTIYF. The full variable domain, in which reference TRBV29-1 and TRBJ1-3 provide the parts outside the CDR3, is SAVISQKPSRDICQRGTSLTIQCQVDSQVTMMFWYRQQPGQSLTLIATANQGSEATYESGFVIDKFPISRPNLTFSTLTVSNMSPEDSSIYLCSAEAGSPGNTIYFGEGSWLTVV.

The V gene is TRBV4-1, the J gene TRBJ2-1, with 8 bases identical to TRBD1. Germline V CDR1 and CDR2: MGHRA, YSYEKL. This CDR3 comprises 15 residues. The J segment lost 3 bases and the V segment lost 3 bases, leaving 4 bases of the junction unmatched. The CDR3 spells CASSQLDRDYNEQFF. The CDR3 nucleotides read TGCGCCAGCAGCCAGCTGGACAGGGACTACAATGAGCAGTTCTTC.

The chain links TRBV25-1 to TRBJ1-3; tentative D call: TRBD1 (5 bases). The CDR3 is made up of 16 amino acids. Germline assignment: CDR1 MGHDK and CDR2 SYGVNS. The V end was cut by 8 bases, the J end by 0 bases, with 17 bases between. CDR3 sequence: CASGPLDTFSGNTIYF. DNA for the CDR3: TGTGCCAGCGGTCCCTTGGACACCTTCTCTGGAAACACCATATATTTT.

This clone occurred a few times. The chain carries TRBV16 and TRBJ1-5; D possibly corresponds to TRBD1 (5 bases). CDR1 is KGHSY and CDR2 is FQNENV in the germline V gene. V lost 4 bases and J 5 bases, leaving 15 bases between the germline ends. This CDR3 comprises 15 residues. The CDR3 DNA reads as TGTGCCAGCAGCCTCTTCGGAAGGGGCGATCAGCCCCAGCATTTT. This codes for CASSLFGRGDQPQHF.

This clone was seen a few times. The V gene is TRBV7-9, the J gene TRBJ2-7, with a tentative D call TRBD1 (5 bases). Per germline, CDR1 SEHNR and CDR2 FQNEAQ (reference sequence). The CDR3 has 17 amino acids. Trimming removed 4 bases at V and 5 bases at J, with 24 bases between. This CDR3 is CASSSPSKGLLVHEQYF. The CDR3 nucleotides read TGTGCCAGCAGCTCCCCCAGCAAGGGGCTTCTGGTCCACGAGCAGTACTTC.

The genes are TRBV18 and TRBJ2-5; TRBD1 aligns across 8 bases. Per germline, CDR1 KGHSH and CDR2 LQKENI. V was pared by 4 bases and J by 2 bases, with 6 bases of the junction left unmatched. This CDR3 has 15 amino acids. The CDR3 region is CASSRGTGTQETQYF. CDR3 bases: TGTGCCAGCTCACGAGGGACAGGAACTCAAGAGACCCAGTACTTC.

This clone appeared a few times. V gene TRBV29-1 combines with J gene TRBJ2-1; perhaps TRBD2 as D (5 bases). This CDR3 region has 11 residues. Germline V gene data show CDR1 as SQVTM and CDR2 as ANQGSEA. With 7 bases removed from V and 7 bases from J, the gap between germline ends came to 11 bases. The DNA for the CDR3 is TGCAGCGGGGCGGGCGAGAATGAGCAGTTCTTC. This translates into CSGAGENEQFF.

This clone was detected a few times. The V and J genes are TRBV7-9 and TRBJ2-5; 7 nucleotides agree with TRBD2. The CDR3 is made up of 13 amino acids. J was trimmed by 4 bases and V by 6 bases; bases with no gene match: 5. Germline CDR1 reads SEHNR; CDR2 reads FQNEAQ (reference sequence). CDR3 DNA sequence: TGTGCCAGCAGGAGGGAGGGCCGAGAGACCCAGTACTTC. Its protein product is CASRREGRETQYF.

This clone was detected a few times. Written as DNA, the CDR3 is TGTGCCTGGAGTGTCGCGGGCGCAGATACGCAGTATTTT. The encoded protein is CAWSVAGADTQYF. The V call is TRBV30, the J call TRBJ2-3; tentative D call: TRBD2 (5 bases). The CDR3 sequence is 13 residues long. The germline V gene has CDR1 GTSNPN and CDR2 SVGIG (reference sequence). The V and J ends lost 0 bases and 4 bases respectively, with 8 bases between them.

V usage is TRBV9 and J usage is TRBJ2-3; TRBD2 agrees at 7 bases. The CDR3 sequence is 15 residues long. Germline V CDR1 and CDR2: SGDLS, YYNGEE. Trimming removed 5 bases from V and 1 base from J; junction bases left unmatched: 7. The CDR3 region has the DNA TGTGCCAGCAGAGGGGAGGGCAGCCGCACAGATACGCAGTATTTT. It is translated as CASRGEGSRTDTQYF.

The chain is built from TRBV9 and TRBJ1-1, with D possibly being TRBD1 (6 bases). V lost 1 base and J lost 7, with 11 bases in between. The V gene's germline CDR1 is SGDLS and CDR2 YYNGEE. This CDR3 region has 13 residues. CDR3: CASSVLLQGEAFF. CDR3 nucleotide sequence: TGTGCCAGCAGCGTACTCTTACAGGGTGAAGCTTTCTTT. The full variable domain, rest sourced from reference TRBV9 and TRBJ1-1, is DSGVTQTPKHLITATGQRVTLRCSPRSGDLSVYWYQQSLDQGLQFLIQYYNGEERAKGNILERFSAQQFPDLHSELNLSSLELGDSALYFCASSVLLQGEAFFGQGTRLTVV.

The chain recombines TRBV7-9 with TRBJ2-7; the D is unclear. V gave up 1 base and J gave up 4 bases, with 8 bases separating them. The CDR3 is made up of 13 amino acids. CDR1 is SEHNR, CDR2 FQNEAQ, per germline (reference sequence). The CDR3 region is CASSLVPVYEQYF. In DNA, the CDR3 is TGTGCCAGCAGCTTAGTTCCAGTTTACGAGCAGTACTTC.

This clone came up a few times. The chain combines TRBV4-2 with TRBJ2-1, with a possible D match to TRBD2 (5 bases). The CDR3 is 15 amino acids. V was shortened by 0 bases and J by 6 bases, with 12 bases between the two germline ends. Germline V gene data show CDR1 as LGHNA and CDR2 as YNFKEQ. CDR3 coding DNA: TGTGCCAGCAGCCAAGATAGGGAGAAGGGCAATGAGCAGTTCTTC. This codes for CASSQDREKGNEQFF.

This clone showed up just a few times. This chain's CDR3 is CASRESSYEQYF. Here the CDR3 DNA reads TGTGCCAGCAGGGAGAGCTCCTACGAGCAGTACTTC. This sequence joins TRBV2 and TRBJ2-7; no definite D call. CDR1 SNHLY and CDR2 FYNNEI come from the germline V gene. The CDR3 loop spans 12 amino acids. The V gene lost 6 bases and the J gene lost 0 bases, with 6 bases spanning the gap.

The chain has TRBV30 and TRBJ1-2; maybe TRBD1 (5 bases). Between the trimmed V and J ends, which lost 2 bases and 9 bases, there was a span of 10 bases. Germline-derived CDR1 and CDR2 are GTSNPN and SVGIG (reference sequence). The CDR3 contains 11 residues. CDR3 residues: CAWSQRQRYTF. CDR3 bases: TGTGCCTGGAGTCAAAGACAGCGCTACACCTTC.

The chain has TRBV7-2 and TRBJ2-7; 7 bases are a match to TRBD2. CDR1 is SGHTA and CDR2 is FQGNSA in the germline V gene. Losses at the gene ends were 3 bases for V and 4 bases for J; bases not matched to a gene: 6. The CDR3 is 14 residues long. DNA for the CDR3: TGTGCCAGCAGCTTGGCTAGCGGCCTTTACGAGCAGTACTTC. Its protein product is CASSLASGLYEQYF.

This sequence joins TRBV11-2 and TRBJ2-5; D is unclear. This CDR3 has 13 amino acids. Trimming stripped 0 bases from V and 5 bases from J, with 7 bases between. Germline CDR1 SGHAT, CDR2 FQNNGV. The CDR3 sequence is CASSLDARETQYF. As DNA, the CDR3 is TGTGCCAGCAGCTTAGATGCGAGGGAGACCCAGTACTTC.

The chain joins TRBV5-4 to TRBJ2-1, with 8 bases fitting TRBD2. Per germline, CDR1 SGHNT and CDR2 YYREEE (reference sequence). V shed 6 bases, J shed 3 bases, and the junction held 11 bases outside the gene matches. The CDR3 spans 16 residues. In DNA, the CDR3 is TGTGCCAGCACAAGCGGGAGTCCTTTAGGCTACAATGAGCAGTTCTTC. Translation: CASTSGSPLGYNEQFF.